Listed below are T cell receptor beta chains from one sample, sequenced in a study of beta chain features in type 1 diabetes. TCRdb's table, derived via immunoSEQ multiplex PCR, lists solely in-frame clones and lacks some. Here the sample spans about 210,000 clones, around 9.9% being singletons. The sequencing input was central memory CD4+ T cells from blood. Receptors were obtained from a man younger than 35 in good health. The conserved cysteine and the conserved F or W are not part of the CDR3 here. A D gene is named only where the DNA matches it firmly.

j_gene,v_gene,d_gene,CDR3aa
TRBJ2-1,TRBV28,TRBD2,ASTVSGSVGNEQF
TRBJ2-2,TRBV9,TRBD2,ASSVSSGYTGELF
TRBJ2-7,TRBV28,TRBD1,ASSPWGQSVYEQY
TRBJ2-7,TRBV4-3,TRBD2,ASSLPGTSGYEQY
TRBJ1-2,TRBV30,-,AWNPLLSTHGYT
TRBJ2-2,TRBV4-2,-,ASSQEVFPDGTGELF
TRBJ2-3,TRBV14,TRBD2,ASSHGGVGDTQY
TRBJ2-1,TRBV4-1,TRBD2,ASSQVTGGPSSEQF
TRBJ2-7,TRBV7-2,-,ASSKEQSFSEQY
TRBJ2-3,TRBV23-1,TRBD2,ASSHWRAGLAEHTDTQY
TRBJ2-3,TRBV7-9,TRBD2,ASSLALAASTDTQY
TRBJ1-5,TRBV30,-,AWTGASNQPQH
TRBJ2-7,TRBV15,-,ATSRDLASRGEQY
TRBJ2-1,TRBV2,-,ASSRDGASYNEQF
TRBJ2-1,TRBV25-1,TRBD2,ASGGTSYHNEQF
TRBJ1-1,TRBV29-1,-,SVDPGANTEAF
TRBJ2-3,TRBV18,-,ASSRDSLEVTRTQY
TRBJ1-2,TRBV7-9,-,ASSFPQGHYGYT
TRBJ1-5,TRBV11-2,TRBD1,ASTRQGENQPQH
TRBJ1-2,TRBV4-3,TRBD1,ASSQGQGGYGYT
TRBJ1-2,TRBV28,-,ASSLPRVGGYT
TRBJ2-1,TRBV28,TRBD2,ASSLRGGAYNEQF
TRBJ2-5,TRBV4-3,TRBD2,ASSQEGVAGGPETQY
TRBJ2-3,TRBV18,TRBD2,ASSPGSGRTDTQY
TRBJ2-5,TRBV4-2,TRBD2,ASSQVLAGPILETQY
TRBJ2-7,TRBV4-1,-,ASSQDGTYEQY
TRBJ2-5,TRBV2,-,ASSARTGETQY
TRBJ2-3,TRBV29-1,-,SFARGADTDTQY
TRBJ2-5,TRBV5-4,TRBD1,ASSAGQGGETQY
TRBJ2-5,TRBV5-1,TRBD1,ASSLFASSDRNGY
TRBJ2-7,TRBV5-1,TRBD1,ASSQTGITYEQY
TRBJ2-1,TRBV11-2,-,ASSLGNEQF
TRBJ2-1,TRBV10-3,TRBD2,AISGGSSHHNEQF
TRBJ2-3,TRBV6-1,-,ASRPGSTDTQY
TRBJ2-2,TRBV5-1,-,ASSLDMNTGELF
TRBJ2-7,TRBV30,-,AWRPTTRIEQY
TRBJ1-4,TRBV2,TRBD1,ASNKQGATNEKLF
TRBJ2-5,TRBV9,TRBD1,ASSVATGGRQETQY
TRBJ2-2,TRBV14,TRBD1,ASSFRTGEIAGELF
TRBJ2-5,TRBV29-1,TRBD2,SVPTSGIGGTQY
TRBJ2-7,TRBV5-4,TRBD1,ASSLGRDRSSYEQY
TRBJ2-1,TRBV11-1,-,ASSSRGAEYNEQF
TRBJ2-7,TRBV28,-,ASSLRNLGQY
TRBJ2-7,TRBV30,TRBD2,AWSVGWASGRAISYEQY
TRBJ2-7,TRBV18,TRBD1,ASSETGGSYEQY
TRBJ2-5,TRBV2,-,ASSLTEIQETQY
TRBJ1-1,TRBV4-3,-,ASSQVWAGNTEAF